This is a list of T cell receptor beta chains from one sample in a study of cytomegalovirus exposure and HLA in healthy donors. Method: immunoSEQ multiplex PCR; TCRdb's copy keeps in-frame clones and lacks some. The repertoire includes 160,000 or so clones, 80% of them detected once, and roughly 5% sits in the top ten. The sequenced sample was PBMCs. The receptors come from a man aged 40-49 years in good health and CMV-seronegative. Each CDR3 is given with its conserved first and last residue. D genes are given only for firm matches. Only some rows state a clone size, as once, few, many or a class for expanded clones.

v_call: TRBV11-1; clone_size: NA; j_call: TRBJ2-7; d_call: NA; cdr3_nt: TGTGCCAGCAGCTTAGAGACACCCGCCTACGAGCAGTACTTC; cdr3_aa: CASSLETPAYEQYF
v_call: TRBV30; clone_size: NA; j_call: TRBJ2-7; d_call: TRBD2; cdr3_nt: TGTGCCTGGAGGACACGAATCCACTTAGCGGGAGGCTACTACGAGCAGTACTTC; cdr3_aa: CAWRTRIHLAGGYYEQYF
v_call: TRBV25-1; clone_size: NA; j_call: TRBJ2-1; d_call: NA; cdr3_nt: TGTGCCAGCTCCTATAGTGGTGAGCAGTTCTTC; cdr3_aa: CASSYSGEQFF
v_call: TRBV19; clone_size: NA; j_call: TRBJ2-1; d_call: NA; cdr3_nt: TGTGCCAGTACTCGCAGTGAGGTTATGGACAATGAGCAGTTCTTC; cdr3_aa: CASTRSEVMDNEQFF
v_call: TRBV9; clone_size: NA; j_call: TRBJ2-3; d_call: TRBD1; cdr3_nt: TGTGCCAGCAGCGTGGGACAGGGGGCTACAGATACGCAGTATTTT; cdr3_aa: CASSVGQGATDTQYF
v_call: TRBV5-1; clone_size: NA; j_call: TRBJ1-1; d_call: NA; cdr3_nt: TGCGCCAGCAGCGCTAATGGCGGGACTGAAGCTTTCTTT; cdr3_aa: CASSANGGTEAFF
v_call: TRBV10-3; clone_size: few; j_call: TRBJ2-7; d_call: TRBD2; cdr3_nt: TGTGCCATCAGTGTGGATAGCGGGAGTAACTCCTACGAGCAGTACTTC; cdr3_aa: CAISVDSGSNSYEQYF
v_call: TRBV6-6; clone_size: NA; j_call: TRBJ1-2; d_call: NA; cdr3_nt: TGTGCCAGCAGCTTAACCAGGGTTGACTATGGCTACACCTTC; cdr3_aa: CASSLTRVDYGYTF
v_call: TRBV5-6; clone_size: few; j_call: TRBJ2-2; d_call: TRBD2; cdr3_nt: TGTGCCAGCAGCCCGCGGGAGTACCGTGACACCGGGGAGCTGTTTTTT; cdr3_aa: CASSPREYRDTGELFF
v_call: TRBV27; clone_size: few; j_call: TRBJ1-6; d_call: TRBD1; cdr3_nt: TGTGCCAGCAGTTCTGACAGGGTATTTTCCTATAATTCACCCCTCCACTTT; cdr3_aa: CASSSDRVFSYNSPLHF
v_call: TRBV7-9; clone_size: NA; j_call: TRBJ1-4; d_call: NA; cdr3_nt: TGTGCCAGCAGCTTAAACAGACCGAATGAAAAACTGTTTTTT; cdr3_aa: CASSLNRPNEKLFF
v_call: TRBV10-3; clone_size: NA; j_call: TRBJ2-1; d_call: NA; cdr3_nt: TGTGCCATCAGTGAGTCCGCGGTGGGGCACAATGAGCAGTTCTTC; cdr3_aa: CAISESAVGHNEQFF
v_call: TRBV6-5; clone_size: NA; j_call: TRBJ1-1; d_call: TRBD1; cdr3_nt: TGTGCCAGCAGAAACGGACAGGCTGGGACTGAAGCTTTCTTT; cdr3_aa: CASRNGQAGTEAFF
v_call: TRBV6-1; clone_size: NA; j_call: TRBJ1-3; d_call: TRBD1; cdr3_nt: TGTGCCAGCAGTGACGGGGGACAGAGACCCTCTGGAAACACCATATATTTT; cdr3_aa: CASSDGGQRPSGNTIYF
v_call: TRBV30; clone_size: NA; j_call: TRBJ2-5; d_call: NA; cdr3_nt: TGTGCCCTAGAAGTACAAGAGACCCAGTACTTC; cdr3_aa: CALEVQETQYF
v_call: TRBV2; clone_size: NA; j_call: TRBJ1-1; d_call: NA; cdr3_nt: TGTGCCAGCAGTTTACTTAGGAGTGAAGCTTTCTTT; cdr3_aa: CASSLLRSEAFF